Below are 16 T cell receptor beta chains sequenced from a single sample in a study of CD8 T cells in Susac syndrome (dated by TCRdb to the late 2010s). The protocol used for the library was the immunoSEQ multiplex PCR assay. RNA was extracted using the RNeasy kit, and about 0.45 to 1 ug of the RNA was reverse transcribed with random hexamers. TCRdb reprocessing: public reads trimmed at Q25 with fastp, clones called with MiXCR, in-frame beta chains kept. Records with the same CDR3 protein are collapsed into one entry carrying the most frequent genes and DNA. The sample table shows fewer than 90,000 distinct CDR3 sequences, and under 95% are seen once. Jointly, the top ten make up around 0.45% of the sample. Sequencing was carried out using CD8+ T cells from PBMCs. These receptors were collected from a human donor with Susac syndrome.

J is TRBJ1-2 and V is TRBV29-1; a weak D match, TRBD1 (5 bases). V lost 0 bases and J 12 bases, leaving 11 bases between the germline ends. Germline-derived CDR1 and CDR2 are SQVTM and ANQGSEA. The CDR3 totals 11 residues. Here the CDR3 DNA reads TGCAGCGTTGAAGAGGGGACCGGTCACACCTTC. It translates to CSVEEGTGHTF.

The chain couples TRBV20-1 to TRBJ1-6, with 9 bases aligning to TRBD1. There are 16 residues in the CDR3. Germline V gene sequence: CDR1 DFQATT, CDR2 SNEGSKA (reference sequence). J gave up 7 bases and V 2 bases, and 9 bases lay outside the gene matches. The chain's CDR3 is CSARRTTGGYNSPLHF. Written as DNA, the CDR3 is TGCAGTGCTAGACGAACGACAGGGGGATACAATTCACCCCTCCACTTT.

V usage is TRBV4-2 and J usage is TRBJ2-2, with 9 bases identical to TRBD2. V shed 4 bases, J shed 2 bases, and the junction held 11 bases outside the gene matches. The CDR3 covers 18 residues. The germline CDR1 and CDR2 sequences are LGHNA and YNFKEQ. In DNA form, the CDR3 reads TGTGCCAGCAGCCCACAGAGTAGCGGGAGAAGTAACACCGGGGAGCTGTTTTTT. Protein: CASSPQSSGRSNTGELFF.

The V and J genes are TRBV3-1 and TRBJ2-7; D is ambiguous. Germline CDR1 LGHDT, CDR2 YNNKEL (reference sequence). Trimming shortened V by 3 bases and J by 3 bases, and 9 bases separated the two germline ends. The CDR3 totals 13 residues. CDR3 sequence reads: CASSHGAVYEQYF. For the CDR3, the DNA is TGTGCCAGCAGCCACGGTGCTGTCTACGAGCAGTACTTC.

The chain joins TRBV6-2 or TRBV6-3 to TRBJ2-1; 9 bases are shared with TRBD2. With V trimmed by 4 bases and J by 8 bases, 12 bases remained unmatched. Looked up from germline, CDR1 is MNHEY and CDR2 is SVGEGT. This CDR3 is built from 16 residues. The CDR3 here is CASSLNVGTSFHEQFF. CDR3 sequence (DNA): TGTGCCAGCAGTTTAAACGTCGGGACTAGCTTCCATGAGCAGTTCTTC.

The V gene is TRBV5-1, the J gene TRBJ2-6; no firm D call. The CDR3 has 15 amino acids. The germline CDR1 and CDR2 sequences are SGHRS and YFSETQ. The V and J ends lost 1 base and 0 bases respectively, with 5 bases between them. Written as DNA, the CDR3 is TGCGCCAGCAGCTTGCTGAGCTCTGGGGCCAACGTCCTGACTTTC. Protein: CASSLLSSGANVLTF.

J is TRBJ2-7 and V is TRBV4-2; TRBD1 agrees at 9 bases. From germline, CDR1 is LGHNA and CDR2 YNFKEQ. J was trimmed by 1 base and V by 2 bases; bases with no gene match: 9. The CDR3 is 17 amino acids. The chain's CDR3 is CASSQLRDRVGSYEQYF. The CDR3, as DNA: TGTGCCAGCAGCCAACTACGGGACAGGGTAGGGTCCTACGAGCAGTACTTC.

The rearrangement uses TRBV27 and TRBJ2-7, with D perhaps matching TRBD1 (6 bases). Trimming pared 5 bases from V and 6 bases from J, leaving 20 bases between. The V gene's germline CDR1 is MNHEY and CDR2 SMNVEV (reference sequence). This CDR3 region has 15 residues. CDR3 DNA: TGTGCCAGCAGTCCCACAGGGATGGGGTTGGGCGAGCAGTACTTC. This sequence encodes CASSPTGMGLGEQYF.

This clonotype was seen a single time. CDR3 sequence reads: CSATVTNYEQYF. Written as DNA, the CDR3 is TGCAGTGCTACGGTAACTAACTACGAGCAGTACTTC. This chain uses TRBV20-1 with TRBJ2-7; D gene unclear. V shed 4 bases and J shed 3 bases, with 10 bases lying between them. Germline V lookup: CDR1 DFQATT, CDR2 SNEGSKA (reference sequence). The CDR3 consists of 12 residues.

The chain joins TRBV12-3 or TRBV12-4 to TRBJ1-2; perhaps TRBD1 as D (5 bases). This CDR3 region has 18 residues. Trimming shortened V by 2 bases and J by 4 bases, and 23 bases separated the two germline ends. CDR3 nucleotide sequence: TGTGCCAGCAGTTTATCCTCCCAAGTCGGGACCGAAAGCTATGGCTACACCTTC. Its protein product is CASSLSSQVGTESYGYTF.

The chain links TRBV6-5 to TRBJ1-1; D is perhaps TRBD1 (5 bases). Germline CDR1 is MNHEY and CDR2 is SVGAGI. The ends were cut back, 5 bases at V and 2 bases at J, with 15 bases in the middle. This CDR3 is built from 15 residues. The CDR3 DNA reads as TGTGCCAGCAGTCCCTCTTTGGGGGGAAACACTGAAGCTTTCTTT. Translated, it gives CASSPSLGGNTEAFF.

This chain links TRBV2 with TRBJ2-7; D might be TRBD2 (6 bases). Germline values: CDR1 SNHLY, CDR2 FYNNEI. V was clipped by 0 bases and J by 5 bases, with 11 bases between them. The CDR3 covers 14 residues. The CDR3 protein is CASSEAAREDEQYF. CDR3 in DNA: TGTGCCAGCAGTGAAGCGGCCAGGGAGGACGAGCAGTACTTC.

The V call is TRBV28, the J call TRBJ2-7; D not resolved. CDR3 length: 14 amino acids. V was cut by 2 bases and J by 4 bases, with 12 bases left in between. Germline-derived CDR1 and CDR2 are MDHEN and SYDVKM. This chain's CDR3 is CASSLGGLSYEQYF. CDR3 DNA sequence: TGTGCCAGCAGTTTAGGTGGCCTCTCTTACGAGCAGTACTTC.

This clonotype occurred a few times. For the CDR3, the DNA is TGTGCCAGCAGCCAAGAAACTATGCGCGAGCAGTACTTC. It encodes CASSQETMREQYF. V is TRBV3-1 and J is TRBJ2-7; D is unclear. CDR1 and CDR2 from the germline V gene are LGHDT and YNNKEL (reference sequence). This CDR3 is 13 amino acids long. Trimming took off 0 bases at V and 6 bases at J, with 9 bases between the two ends.

A single count supports this clonotype. V usage is TRBV7-9 and J usage is TRBJ2-7; tentative D call: TRBD1 (7 bases). V lost 5 bases, J lost 4 bases, and 27 bases lay in between. The germline CDR1 and CDR2 sequences are SEHNR and FQNEAQ (reference sequence). CDR3 size: 18 residues. The DNA for the CDR3 is TGTGCCAGCAGCCCAGAGACCCGGGCGCAGGGGGGCAGGTACGAGCAGTACTTC. Amino acid sequence: CASSPETRAQGGRYEQYF. Variable domain in full (rest from reference TRBV7-9 and TRBJ2-7): DTGVSQNPRHKITKRGQNVTFRCDPISEHNRLYWYRQTLGQGPEFLTYFQNEAQLEKSRLLSDRFSAERPKGSFSTLEIQRTEQGDSAMYLCASSPETRAQGGRYEQYFGPGTRLTVT.

V usage is TRBV7-8 and J usage is TRBJ2-7; TRBD2 matches 11 bases. Trimming took 1 base from V and 5 from J; bases not matched to a gene: 4. Looked up from germline, CDR1 is SGHVS and CDR2 is FQNEAQ. The length of the CDR3 is 15 residues. The CDR3 reads CASSLVSGGADEQYF. CDR3 nucleotide sequence: TGTGCCAGCAGCTTAGTTAGCGGGGGGGCGGACGAGCAGTACTTC.